Listed here are 8 T cell receptor beta chains from one sample, sequenced in a study of CD8+CD57+ T cells in acquired aplastic anemia (dated 2018 in TCRdb). Expansion of CD8+CD57+ cells had been shown by flow cytometry in the patients chosen for sequencing. The sample was run on an Illumina HiSeq 2000. Profiling of TCR beta VDJ combinations and CDR3 sequences used genomic DNA as the template. TCRdb's own reprocessing of the public reads used fastp at Q25 and MiXCR and kept productive beta chains. A single entry per CDR3 protein holds the most common genes and DNA from its merged rows. A total of about 180,000 distinct CDR3 sequences appear in this sample, 63% of them only once. 42% of the sample rests with the top ten. Input material: sorted CD4+, CD8+, or CD8+CD57+ T cells (not recorded which) from PBMCs. Receptor source: a human donor with aplastic anemia.

The gene calls are TRBV10-3 and TRBJ1-2; D is unresolved. From germline, CDR1 is ENHRY and CDR2 SYGVKD. V was clipped by 6 bases and J by 4 bases, with 15 bases between them. This CDR3 has 14 amino acids. The CDR3 DNA sequence: TGTGCCATCAGGGGAGAAAGGGCGAGCTATGGCTACACCTTC. Translated: CAIRGERASYGYTF.

This chain connects TRBV7-8 to TRBJ2-7; D not resolved. Trimming pared 3 bases from V and 3 bases from J, leaving 9 bases between. Germline CDR1 reads SGHVS; CDR2 reads FQNEAQ. This CDR3 has 13 residues. This CDR3 reads CASSLTPGYEQYF. CDR3 sequence (DNA): TGTGCCAGCAGCTTGACTCCGGGCTACGAGCAGTACTTC. Full variable domain (remainder filled in from reference TRBV7-8 and TRBJ2-7): GAGVSQSPRYKVAKRGQDVALRCDPISGHVSLFWYQQALGQGPEFLTYFQNEAQLDKSGLPSDRFFAERPEGSVSTLKIQRTQQEDSAVYLCASSLTPGYEQYFGPGTRLTVT.

On this clonotype: This may be a read error, as it is one base from a much larger clone. V is TRBV19 and J is TRBJ1-2, with D possibly matching TRBD1 (6 bases). V was cut by 5 bases and J by 4 bases, with 23 bases left in between. Per germline, CDR1 LNHDA and CDR2 SQIVND (reference sequence). This CDR3 has 17 amino acids. The CDR3 is CASSESRDTPPSYGYTF. Written as DNA, the CDR3 is TGTGCCAGTAGTGAAAGCCGGGACACCCCCCCCTCCTATGGCTACACCTTC.

The rearrangement links TRBV20-1 to TRBJ2-2; 7 nucleotides match TRBD1. The CDR3 has 14 amino acids. J was trimmed by 4 bases and V by 5 bases; bases with no gene match: 7. Germline CDR1 DFQATT, CDR2 SNEGSKA (reference sequence). CDR3 in amino acids: CSAAGQVGTGELFF. Written as DNA, the CDR3 is TGCAGTGCTGCAGGACAGGTCGGCACCGGGGAGCTGTTTTTT.

This clonotype was observed a handful of times. This chain joins TRBV10-1 and TRBJ2-7; D uncertain. Germline V CDR1 and CDR2: WNHNN, SYGVQD (reference sequence). The CDR3 consists of 13 residues. V lost 7 bases and J 0 bases, leaving 10 bases between the germline ends. The CDR3 loop is CASISTYSYEQYF. The CDR3 bases are TGCGCCAGCATATCTACCTACTCCTACGAGCAGTACTTC.

The V gene is TRBV29-1, the J gene TRBJ2-7; D might be TRBD2 (6 bases). Germline values: CDR1 SQVTM, CDR2 ANQGSEA. This CDR3 contains 12 residues. The V gene lost 4 bases and the J gene lost 5 bases, with 12 bases spanning the gap. CDR3 loop: CSVVSGVNEQYF. In nucleotides, the CDR3 is TGCAGCGTTGTTTCGGGGGTCAACGAGCAGTACTTC.

The chain carries TRBV5-1 and TRBJ2-1; 12 bases are a match to TRBD2. CDR1 is SGHRS and CDR2 is YFSETQ in the germline V gene. This CDR3 has 16 residues. Unmatched junction bases numbered 4, after V lost 0 bases and J lost 6 bases. CDR3 DNA: TGCGCCAGCAGCTTGGCCCTACTAGCGGGGGGCAATGAGCAGTTCTTC. Amino acids: CASSLALLAGGNEQFF. Full variable domain (outside the CDR3, taken from reference TRBV5-1 and TRBJ2-1): KAGVTQTPRYLIKTRGQQVTLSCSPISGHRSVSWYQQTPGQGLQFLFEYFSETQRNKGNFPGRFSGRQFSNSRSEMNVSTLELGDSALYLCASSLALLAGGNEQFFGPGTRLTVL.

J is TRBJ2-5 and V is TRBV20-1, with D possibly called TRBD1 or TRBD2 (6 bases each). The germline CDR1 and CDR2 sequences are DFQATT and SNEGSKA (reference sequence). CDR3 length: 15 amino acids. Between the trimmed V and J ends, which lost 7 bases and 2 bases, there was a span of 20 bases. Written as DNA, the CDR3 is TGCAGTGTCGACGGGGGCCTTGGGGTACAAGAGACCCAGTACTTC. Its protein is CSVDGGLGVQETQYF.